Listed below are T cell receptor beta chains from one sample, sequenced in a study of CD8+ T cells in alopecia areata. The assay was immunoSEQ multiplex PCR, and TCRdb's table has in-frame clones only and misses some. The sample gives around 200,000 clones, over 60% of which show up once; roughly 4.2% is in the top ten. Sequences were derived from CD4+ T cells sorted from blood, sampled at week 4, from a patient treated with tofacitinib. The receptors here all came from a human donor with alopecia areata. Both conserved end residues are part of each CDR3. Fields, in order: clone size, J gene, D gene, V gene, CDR3 protein, CDR3 DNA. D genes are given only for firm matches. Size tells how often a clone was seen (once, few, many) or the class of an expanded clone, and some rows leave it out.

few TRBJ2-5 TRBD1 TRBV6-1 CASSGEGQGAPGETQYF TGTGCCAGCAGTGGGGAGGGACAGGGGGCGCCCGGGGAGACCCAGTACTTC
. TRBJ2-5 TRBD1 TRBV27 CASRPITGGETQYF TGTGCCAGCCGCCCCATCACAGGGGGAGAGACCCAGTACTTC
few TRBJ2-3 . TRBV29-1 CSVVPHGADTQYF TGCAGCGTTGTTCCCCATGGGGCAGATACGCAGTATTTT
few TRBJ1-5 TRBD1 TRBV29-1 CSVTSGTGRNQPQHF TGCAGCGTGACGTCCGGGACAGGCCGCAATCAGCCCCAGCATTTT
. TRBJ1-1 TRBD1 TRBV5-4 CASSLQGANTEAFF TGTGCCAGCAGTTTACAGGGGGCGAACACTGAAGCTTTCTTT
. TRBJ2-5 . TRBV29-1 CSVAPQQETQYF TGCAGCGTTGCTCCCCAACAAGAGACCCAGTACTTC
. TRBJ2-1 . TRBV5-1 CASSSGTIYNEQFF TGCGCCAGCAGCTCCGGGACCATCTACAATGAGCAGTTCTTC
. TRBJ2-7 TRBD1 TRBV9 CASSPRTGSNEQYF TGTGCCAGCAGCCCGCGGACAGGGTCGAACGAGCAGTACTTC
. TRBJ2-7 TRBD2 TRBV5-4 CASSLARAGGAVQYF TGTGCCAGCAGCTTGGCCCGGGCGGGAGGCGCCGTGCAGTACTTC
. TRBJ1-1 . TRBV29-1 CSVERAGRGGPTEAFF TGCAGCGTTGAACGGGCAGGGAGAGGGGGTCCGACTGAAGCTTTCTTT
. TRBJ1-2 . TRBV6-5 CAPSGGYGYTF TGTGCCCCTAGCGGCGGTTATGGCTACACCTTC
. TRBJ2-6 . TRBV4-1 CASSQDGLVGANVLTF TGCGCCAGCAGCCAAGATGGCCTAGTAGGGGCCAACGTCCTGACTTTC
. TRBJ1-1 . TRBV29-1 CSVAESEAFF TGCAGCGTGGCTGAAAGTGAAGCTTTCTTT
. TRBJ2-7 . TRBV25-1 CASSSDSTYEQYF TGTGCCAGCAGTTCTGACAGCACCTACGAGCAGTACTTC
. TRBJ2-3 TRBD2 TRBV6-6 CASSQTSGGTDTQYF TGTGCCAGCAGCCAGACTAGCGGGGGCACAGATACGCAGTATTTT
. TRBJ2-7 TRBD1 TRBV25-1 CASGSAGTESYEQYF TGTGCCAGCGGCTCAGCCGGGACAGAATCCTACGAGCAGTACTTC
. TRBJ1-3 . TRBV15 CATSRDSGTGNTIYF TGTGCCACCAGCAGAGATTCCGGGACTGGAAACACCATATATTTT
. TRBJ2-1 TRBD2 TRBV5-1 CASSLAGRSEQFF TGCGCCAGCAGCTTGGCCGGGAGGAGTGAGCAGTTCTTC
. TRBJ2-2 . TRBV15 CATRGRNTGELFF TGTGCCACCCGGGGACGGAACACCGGGGAGCTGTTTTTT
few TRBJ1-5 . TRBV10-3 CAITGGSNQPQHF TGTGCCATCACGGGGGGGAGCAATCAGCCCCAGCATTTT
. TRBJ1-1 TRBD1 TRBV29-1 CSVGDSFLNTEAFF TGCAGCGTAGGGGACAGCTTCTTGAACACTGAAGCTTTCTTT
once TRBJ1-2 . TRBV7-2 CASSPSHYGYTF TGTGCCAGCAGCCCTAGCCACTATGGCTACACCTTC
. TRBJ2-7 TRBD2 TRBV6-1 CASTGGGRYEQYF TGTGCCAGCACTGGGGGGGGTCGCTACGAGCAGTACTTC
. TRBJ1-1 . TRBV4-3 CASTRGGQSNTEAFF TGCGCCAGCACCCGGGGAGGACAGTCGAACACTGAAGCTTTCTTT
. TRBJ2-3 TRBD2 TRBV30 CAWSLASGGYRLTDTQYF TGTGCCTGGAGTTTGGCTAGCGGGGGTTACCGGCTCACAGATACGCAGTATTTT
. TRBJ2-7 TRBD2 TRBV7-2 CASSPLGGGVYEQYF TGTGCCAGCAGCCCTTTAGGCGGGGGGGTCTACGAGCAGTACTTC
. TRBJ1-2 . TRBV19 CASTLSYSEGGYTF TGTGCCAGCACACTATCCTACAGTGAGGGTGGCTACACCTTC
once TRBJ2-7 . TRBV23-1 CASCLSSYEQYF TGCGCCAGCTGTCTGAGCTCCTACGAGCAGTACTTC
. TRBJ1-2 . TRBV4-1 CASSQGQLVNYGYTF TGCGCCAGCAGCCAAGGACAGCTTGTCAACTATGGCTACACCTTC
. TRBJ2-2 . TRBV5-6 CASSPMGSNTGELFF TGTGCCAGCAGCCCTATGGGTTCGAACACCGGGGAGCTGTTTTTT
. TRBJ2-7 . TRBV20-1 CSASPGWEQYF TGCAGTGCTAGTCCCGGGTGGGAGCAGTACTTC
few TRBJ1-2 . TRBV30 CAWSVGGGYTF TGTGCCTGGAGTGTAGGTGGCGGCTACACCTTC
few TRBJ1-1 . TRBV5-1 CASSYSRDTEAFF TGCGCCAGCAGCTACTCCAGGGACACTGAAGCTTTCTTT
. TRBJ1-1 . TRBV7-8 CASSPRGVKTEAFF TGTGCCAGCAGCCCGAGGGGGGTCAAGACTGAAGCTTTCTTT
. TRBJ1-1 . TRBV29-1 CSVEEGASGGTEAFF TGCAGCGTTGAAGAGGGGGCGAGCGGGGGAACTGAAGCTTTCTTT
once TRBJ2-7 . TRBV2 CASKQGGTYEQYF TGTGCCAGCAAGCAAGGGGGGACCTACGAGCAGTACTTC
few TRBJ2-7 . TRBV7-9 CASSLVVWGSYEQYF TGTGCCAGCAGCTTGGTCGTGTGGGGATCCTACGAGCAGTACTTC
. TRBJ2-5 TRBD2 TRBV11-2 CASSLLAGEVRETQYF TGTGCCAGCAGCTTACTAGCGGGGGAAGTAAGGGAGACCCAGTACTTC
. TRBJ2-3 . TRBV9 CASSVGVGFTDTQYF TGTGCCAGCAGCGTAGGGGTCGGCTTCACAGATACGCAGTATTTT
. TRBJ1-5 TRBD1 TRBV7-2 CASSPGDRAQPQHF TGTGCCAGCAGCCCGGGGGACAGGGCCCAGCCCCAGCATTTT